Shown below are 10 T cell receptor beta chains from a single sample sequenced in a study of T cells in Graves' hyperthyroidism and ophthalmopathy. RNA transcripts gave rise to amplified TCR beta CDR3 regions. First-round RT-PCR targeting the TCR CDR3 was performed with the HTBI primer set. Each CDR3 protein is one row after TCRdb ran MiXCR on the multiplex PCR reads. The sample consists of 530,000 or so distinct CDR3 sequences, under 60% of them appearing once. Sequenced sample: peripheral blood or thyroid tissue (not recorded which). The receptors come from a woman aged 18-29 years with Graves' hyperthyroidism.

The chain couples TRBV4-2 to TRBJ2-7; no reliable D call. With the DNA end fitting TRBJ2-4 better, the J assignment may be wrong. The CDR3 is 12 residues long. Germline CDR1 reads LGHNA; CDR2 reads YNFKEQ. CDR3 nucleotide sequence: TGTGCCAGCAGCCCCTCTGTAGGCATTCAGTACTTC. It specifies CASSPSVGIQYF.

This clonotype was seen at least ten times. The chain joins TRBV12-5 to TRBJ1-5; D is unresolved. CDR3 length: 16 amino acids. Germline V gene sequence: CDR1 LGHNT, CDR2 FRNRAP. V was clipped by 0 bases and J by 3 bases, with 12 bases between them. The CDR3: CASGLVTGSLNQPQHF. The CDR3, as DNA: TGTGCTAGTGGTTTGGTAACGGGCAGCCTCAATCAGCCCCAGCATTTT.

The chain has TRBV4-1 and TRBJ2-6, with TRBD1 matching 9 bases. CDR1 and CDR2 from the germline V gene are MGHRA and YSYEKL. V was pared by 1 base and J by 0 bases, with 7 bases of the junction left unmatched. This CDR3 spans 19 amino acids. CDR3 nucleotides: TGCGCCAGCAGCCAAGCCCCCGGGACAGGGCGCTCTGGGGCCAACGTCCTGACTTTC. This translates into CASSQAPGTGRSGANVLTF.

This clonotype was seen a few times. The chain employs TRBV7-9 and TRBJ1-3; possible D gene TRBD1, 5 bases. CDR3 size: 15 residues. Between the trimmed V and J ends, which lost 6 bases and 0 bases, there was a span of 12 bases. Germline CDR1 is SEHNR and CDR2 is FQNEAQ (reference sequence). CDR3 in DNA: TGTGCCAGCAGTCTGGGACGGAACTCTGGAAACACCATATATTTT. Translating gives CASSLGRNSGNTIYF.

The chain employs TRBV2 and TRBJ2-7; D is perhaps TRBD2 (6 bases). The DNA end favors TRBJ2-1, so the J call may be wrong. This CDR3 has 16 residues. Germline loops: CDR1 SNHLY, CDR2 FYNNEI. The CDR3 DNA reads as TGTGCCAGCAGCGGCCTGGACTACGGAAAATACAATGAGCAGTTCTTC. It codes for CASSGLDYGKYNEQFF.

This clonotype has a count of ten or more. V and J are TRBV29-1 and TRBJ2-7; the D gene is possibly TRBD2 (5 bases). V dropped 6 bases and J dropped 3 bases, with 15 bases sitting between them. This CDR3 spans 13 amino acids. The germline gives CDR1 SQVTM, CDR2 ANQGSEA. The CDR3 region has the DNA TGCAGCGTCGCCCCGGGGAGCGGCTACGAGCAGTACTTC. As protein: CSVAPGSGYEQYF.

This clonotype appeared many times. CDR3 region: CASSFREAETQYF. CDR3 bases: TGTGCCAGCAGTTTTCGGGAGGCGGAGACCCAGTACTTC. This rearrangement joins TRBV12-3 or TRBV12-4 to TRBJ2-5; 7 bases agree with TRBD2. V lost 3 bases and J lost 5; bases outside the gene matches: 3. This CDR3 spans 13 amino acids.

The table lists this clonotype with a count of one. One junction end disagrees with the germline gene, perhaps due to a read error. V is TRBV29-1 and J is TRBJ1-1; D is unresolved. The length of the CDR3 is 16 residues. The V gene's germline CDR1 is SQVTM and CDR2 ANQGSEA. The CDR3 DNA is TGCAGCGTTGACGAACGTGGAAGGGAGGGAGGCACTGAAGCTCTCTTT. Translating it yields CSVDERGREGGTEALF.

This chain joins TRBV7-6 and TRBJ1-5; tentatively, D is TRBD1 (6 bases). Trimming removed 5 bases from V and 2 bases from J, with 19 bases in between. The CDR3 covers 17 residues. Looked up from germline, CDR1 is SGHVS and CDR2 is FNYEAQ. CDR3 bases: TGTGCCAGCAGCCCCCCCGGGGCGGGGGGCGGCAATCAGCCCCAGCATTTT. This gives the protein CASSPPGAGGGNQPQHF.

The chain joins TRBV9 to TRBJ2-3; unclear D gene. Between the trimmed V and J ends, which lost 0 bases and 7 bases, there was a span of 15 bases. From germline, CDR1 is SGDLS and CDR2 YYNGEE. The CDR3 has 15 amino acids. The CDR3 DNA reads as TGTGCCAGCAGCGTAGGACGCGGCAAACTGAATACGCAGTATTTT. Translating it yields CASSVGRGKLNTQYF.